This T cell receptor beta chain derives from a study of blood T cell repertoires in COVID-19. This clone was observed a single time. The length of the CDR3 is 11 residues. Germline V gene lookup returns CDR1 DFQATT and CDR2 SNEGSKA (reference sequence). Trimming removed 3 bases from V and 3 bases from J, with 5 bases in between. Generated by immunoSEQ multiplex PCR, the TCRdb table keeps only in-frame clones and is missing some. The sample lists approximately 200,000 clones; about 85% were seen once. The genes are TRBV20-1 and TRBJ2-5; D unresolved. The clonotype was recovered from a woman aged 60-75 years who had recovered from COVID-19. The sequencing input was peripheral blood. The CDR3 spells CSARLKETQYF. CDR3 nucleotides: TGCAGTGCTAGGTTAAAAGAGACCCAGTACTTC.